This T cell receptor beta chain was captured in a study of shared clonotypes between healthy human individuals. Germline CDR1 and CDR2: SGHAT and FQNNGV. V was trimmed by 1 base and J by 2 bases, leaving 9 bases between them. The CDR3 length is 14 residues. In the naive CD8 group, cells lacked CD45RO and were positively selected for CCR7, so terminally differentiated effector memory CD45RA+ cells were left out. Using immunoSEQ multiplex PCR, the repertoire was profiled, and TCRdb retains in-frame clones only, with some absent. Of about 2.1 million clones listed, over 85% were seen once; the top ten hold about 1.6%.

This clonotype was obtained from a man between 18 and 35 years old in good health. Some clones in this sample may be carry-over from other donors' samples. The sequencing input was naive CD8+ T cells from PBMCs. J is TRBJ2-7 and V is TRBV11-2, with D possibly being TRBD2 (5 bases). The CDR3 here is CASSLAVATYEQYF. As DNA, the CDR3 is TGTGCCAGCAGCTTAGCTGTAGCGACCTACGAGCAGTACTTC.